These 19 T cell receptor beta chains were all obtained from the same sample, sequenced in a study of glioma-infiltrating T cells. TCR alpha and beta CDR3 regions were amplified from RNA using iRepertoire nested multiplex PCR. A single record per CDR3 protein comes from TCRdb applying MiXCR to the multiplex PCR reads. This table holds about 140,000 distinct CDR3 sequences, about two fifths found once. The sequenced material came from glioma tissue, nonneoplastic brain tissue, or PBMCs (not recorded which). These receptors were collected from a human donor with low-grade glioma or glioblastoma, undergoing nonglioma brain surgery, or in good health (not recorded which).

This clonotype came up once. A read error may account for a junction end that differs from germline. The chain links TRBV7-2 to TRBJ2-1; D unresolved. Germline CDR1 reads SGHTA; CDR2 reads FQGNSA. The CDR3 has 13 amino acids. CDR3 in DNA: TGTGCCCGCAGCGAGTGGCAGGACAATGAGCAGTTCTTC. It specifies CARSEWQDNEQFF.

The CDR3 reads CARRARGGLAGDTQYF. For the CDR3, the DNA is TGTGCCAGAAGGGCTAGAGGTGGACTAGCCGGGGATACGCAGTATTTT. The rearrangement joins TRBV6-1 to TRBJ2-3, with TRBD2 matching over 8 bases. Germline CDR1 is MNHNS and CDR2 is SASEGT. With V trimmed by 9 bases and J by 6 bases, 17 bases remained unmatched. This CDR3 comprises 16 residues.

The chain links TRBV7-2 to TRBJ2-3, with D unclear. The CDR3 length is 11 residues. Germline loops: CDR1 SGHTA, CDR2 FQGNSA. Trimming cost V 5 bases and J 5 bases, with 5 bases left between them. The CDR3 nucleotides are TGTGCCAGCAGCGCGGTAGATACGCAGTATTTT. It specifies CASSAVDTQYF.

This chain joins TRBV20-1 and TRBJ1-1, with D perhaps matching TRBD1 (6 bases). CDR3 size: 14 residues. The V and J ends lost 2 bases and 0 bases respectively, with 10 bases between them. Germline loops: CDR1 DFQATT, CDR2 SNEGSKA (reference sequence). CDR3 sequence reads: CSARSDSLNTEAFF. CDR3 DNA: TGCAGTGCTAGATCGGACAGCTTGAACACTGAAGCTTTCTTT.

The rearrangement joins TRBV24-1 to TRBJ2-3; no clear D gene. Per the germline V gene, CDR1 is KGHDR and CDR2 is SFDVKD. With 7 bases removed from V and 2 bases from J, the gap between germline ends came to 6 bases. The CDR3 sequence is 12 residues long. CDR3 loop: CATRGPTDTQYF. CDR3 coding DNA: TGTGCCACCAGAGGGCCCACAGATACGCAGTATTTT.

The J gene is TRBJ1-3, the V gene TRBV7-2, with TRBD1 matching over 7 bases. The V and J ends lost 5 bases and 0 bases, in that order; junction bases with no gene match: 4. The CDR3 runs to 15 residues. Per the germline V gene, CDR1 is SGHTA and CDR2 is FQGNSA. The CDR3 sequence is CASSPGQSSGNTIYF. The CDR3 DNA follows: TGTGCCAGCAGCCCGGGACAGAGCTCTGGAAACACCATATATTTT.

This clonotype was seen a handful of times. V gene TRBV20-1 combines with J gene TRBJ1-2; 7 positions agree with TRBD1. This CDR3 comprises 14 residues. The V and J ends lost 2 bases and 5 bases, in that order; junction bases with no gene match: 8. CDR1 DFQATT and CDR2 SNEGSKA come from the germline V gene (reference sequence). The CDR3 DNA sequence: TGCAGTGCTAGACCTCCAGGGGGGGAATATGGCTACACCTTC. Amino acids: CSARPPGGEYGYTF.

The V and J genes are TRBV20-1 and TRBJ1-5; D possibly corresponds to TRBD1 (6 bases). The CDR3 runs 12 residues. Germline V gives CDR1 DFQATT, CDR2 SNEGSKA (reference sequence). V was shortened by 6 bases and J by 5 bases, with 11 bases between the two germline ends. The CDR3 is CSAGGQYQPQHF. DNA for the CDR3: TGCAGTGCCGGGGGGCAGTATCAGCCCCAGCATTTT.

The chain has TRBV6-1 and TRBJ2-1; tentative D call: TRBD1 (6 bases). The CDR3 is made up of 14 amino acids. Germline V gene lookup returns CDR1 MNHNS and CDR2 SASEGT. Trimming shortened V by 5 bases and J by 8 bases, and 16 bases separated the two germline ends. The CDR3 DNA follows: TGTGCCAGCAGTCGAGGGACACCCCAGGATGAGCAGTTCTTC. Protein: CASSRGTPQDEQFF.

This clonotype was recorded a few times. This chain joins TRBV2 and TRBJ2-3; D gene ambiguous. Per germline, CDR1 SNHLY and CDR2 FYNNEI. CDR3 length: 12 residues. Trimming took off 1 base at V and 4 bases at J, with 3 bases between the two ends. CDR3 in DNA: TGTGCCAGCAGTGAAGTCGCAGATACGCAGTATTTT. The encoded protein is CASSEVADTQYF. Full variable domain (missing parts from reference TRBV2 and TRBJ2-3): EPEVTQTPSHQVTQMGQEVILRCVPISNHLYFYWYRQILGQKVEFLVSFYNNEISEKSEIFDDQFSVERPDGSNFTLKIRSTKLEDSAMYFCASSEVADTQYFGPGTRLTVL.

The chain uses TRBV6-2 or TRBV6-3 and TRBJ1-1; D gene ambiguous. Trimming took 5 bases from V and 4 from J, leaving 11 bases between them. The CDR3 is 13 residues long. CDR1 and CDR2 (germline): MNHEY, SVGEGT. The CDR3 coding sequence is TGTGCCAGCAGTATCGCACTGGTCACTGAAGCTTTCTTT. This translates into CASSIALVTEAFF.

The V call is TRBV18, the J call TRBJ2-7, with D unresolved. Trimming removed 3 bases from V and 1 base from J, with 7 bases in between. Germline V gives CDR1 KGHSH, CDR2 LQKENI. This CDR3 region has 13 residues. Here the CDR3 reads CASSPAQSYEQYF. The CDR3 DNA reads as TGTGCCAGCTCACCTGCCCAGTCCTACGAGCAGTACTTC.

The rearrangement uses TRBV7-2 and TRBJ1-3, with D unclear. Germline-derived CDR1 and CDR2 are SGHTA and FQGNSA. CDR3 length: 16 residues. The V end was cut by 1 base, the J end by 3 bases, with 13 bases between. CDR3 nucleotides: TGTGCCAGCAGCTTAGGGCCCCCGATAGATGGAAACACCATATATTTT. It encodes CASSLGPPIDGNTIYF.

The chain recombines TRBV6-2 or TRBV6-3 with TRBJ2-3; 13 positions agree with TRBD2. The CDR3 runs to 15 residues. Looked up from germline, CDR1 is MNHEY and CDR2 is SVGEGT. V trimming: 2 bases; J trimming: 6 bases; junction bases outside the gene matches: 2. The CDR3 here is CASSYGLAGADTQYF. The CDR3 nucleotides read TGTGCCAGCAGTTACGGACTAGCGGGGGCGGATACGCAGTATTTT.

This clonotype has more than one count but fewer than ten. This chain connects TRBV7-2 to TRBJ2-5; 10 bases align to TRBD1. CDR3 length: 15 amino acids. The germline V gene has CDR1 SGHTA and CDR2 FQGNSA. Germline trimming cut 1 base from V and 4 bases from J; bases unmatched to any gene: 3. CDR3 bases: TGTGCCAGCAGCTTAGGGGGGACAGGGGCAGAGACCCAGTACTTC. As protein: CASSLGGTGAETQYF.

The rearrangement uses TRBV18 and TRBJ2-4; D is perhaps TRBD2 (6 bases). CDR1 is KGHSH and CDR2 is LQKENI in the germline V gene. This CDR3 region has 15 residues. Trimming pared 2 bases from V and 0 bases from J, leaving 8 bases between. CDR3 loop: CASSPYGGAKNIQYF. The CDR3 DNA is TGTGCCAGCTCACCATACGGGGGAGCCAAAAACATTCAGTACTTC.

The chain combines TRBV28 with TRBJ2-3, with 8 bases identical to TRBD1. Per germline, CDR1 MDHEN and CDR2 SYDVKM. V dropped 5 bases and J dropped 3; count of bases not matched to a gene: 7. The CDR3 is 15 amino acids. CDR3 nucleotides: TGTGCCAGCAGTAAAACAGGGGGTGGTACAGATACGCAGTATTTT. This gives the protein CASSKTGGGTDTQYF.

The gene calls are TRBV6-1 and TRBJ1-1, with 9 bases matching TRBD1. Germline V lookup: CDR1 MNHNS, CDR2 SASEGT. The CDR3 consists of 13 residues. V was clipped by 10 bases and J by 2 bases; unmatched bases: 5. The CDR3 here is CANSDRGNTEAFF. In DNA, the CDR3 is TGTGCCAACTCGGACAGGGGAAACACTGAAGCTTTCTTT.

The chain joins TRBV29-1 to TRBJ1-1; D call uncertain. Trimming pared 8 bases from V and 4 bases from J, leaving 11 bases between. CDR1 is SQVTM, CDR2 ANQGSEA, per germline. The CDR3 totals 11 residues. CDR3 amino acids: CSTGWGTEAFF. The CDR3, as DNA: TGCAGCACCGGATGGGGCACTGAAGCTTTCTTT.